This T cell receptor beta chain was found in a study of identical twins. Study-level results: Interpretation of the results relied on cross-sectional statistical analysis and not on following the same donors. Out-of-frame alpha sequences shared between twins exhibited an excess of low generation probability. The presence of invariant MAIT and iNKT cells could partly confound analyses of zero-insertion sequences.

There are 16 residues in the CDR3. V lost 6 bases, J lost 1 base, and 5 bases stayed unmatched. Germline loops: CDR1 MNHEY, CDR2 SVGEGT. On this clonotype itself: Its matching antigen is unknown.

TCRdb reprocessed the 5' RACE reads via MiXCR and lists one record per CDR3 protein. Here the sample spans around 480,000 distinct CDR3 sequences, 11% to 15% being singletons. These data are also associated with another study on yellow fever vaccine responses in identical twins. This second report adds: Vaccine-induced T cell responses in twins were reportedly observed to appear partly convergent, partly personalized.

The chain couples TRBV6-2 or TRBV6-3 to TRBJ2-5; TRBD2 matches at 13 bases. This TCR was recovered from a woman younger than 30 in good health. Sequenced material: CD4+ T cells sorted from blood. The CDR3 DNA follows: TGTGCCAGCAGGGACGGACTAGCGGGAGCCCAAGAGACCCAGTACTTC. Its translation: CASRDGLAGAQETQYF.